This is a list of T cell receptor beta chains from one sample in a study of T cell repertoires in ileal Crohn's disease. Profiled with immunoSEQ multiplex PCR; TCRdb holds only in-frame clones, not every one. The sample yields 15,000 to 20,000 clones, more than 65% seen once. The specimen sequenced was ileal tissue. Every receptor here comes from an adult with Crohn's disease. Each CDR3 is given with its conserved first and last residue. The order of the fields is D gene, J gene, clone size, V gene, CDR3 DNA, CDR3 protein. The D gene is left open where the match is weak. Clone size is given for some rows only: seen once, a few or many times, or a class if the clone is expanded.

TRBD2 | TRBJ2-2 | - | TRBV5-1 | TGCGCCAGCAGCTTGGGACTAGCTCCCACCGGGGAGCTGTTTTTT | CASSLGLAPTGELFF
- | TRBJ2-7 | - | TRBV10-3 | TGTGCCATCACCCGAGAGGGCGAGCAGTACTTC | CAITREGEQYF
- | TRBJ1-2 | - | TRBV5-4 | TGTGCCAGCAGCTCGAGGGAATCCCCCTATGGCTACACCTTC | CASSSRESPYGYTF
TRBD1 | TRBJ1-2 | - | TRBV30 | TGTGCCTGGACCACCGGACAGGGGGGGTATGGCTACACCTTC | CAWTTGQGGYGYTF
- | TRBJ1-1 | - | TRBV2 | TGTGCCAGCAGTACCGTGGGACTTATGAACACTGAAGCTTTCTTT | CASSTVGLMNTEAFF
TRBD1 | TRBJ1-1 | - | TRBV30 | TGTGCCTGGAGTGGGCCGGGGAACAGGGGAGCTTTCTTT | CAWSGPGNRGAFF
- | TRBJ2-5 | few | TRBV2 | TGTGCCAGCAGGGTTAGAAAGCGGCAAGAGACCCAGTACTTC | CASRVRKRQETQYF
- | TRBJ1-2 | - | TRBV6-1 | TGTGCCAGCAGACAGGGAACCGGCTACACCTTC | CASRQGTGYTF
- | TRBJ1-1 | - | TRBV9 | TGTGCCAGCAGCGTAGGCAGGGCGAACACTGAAGCTTTCTTT | CASSVGRANTEAFF
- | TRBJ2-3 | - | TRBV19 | TGTGCCAGTAGCGAAGGGGCAGCCTTAGATACGCAGTATTTT | CASSEGAALDTQYF
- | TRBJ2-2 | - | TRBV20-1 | TGCAGTGCTTGGCTGGCCGGGGAGCTGTTTTTT | CSAWLAGELFF
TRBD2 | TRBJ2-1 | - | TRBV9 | TGTGCCAGCAGCGCCGGATCCGGGACTAGGAGTAATAATGAGCAGTTCTTC | CASSAGSGTRSNNEQFF
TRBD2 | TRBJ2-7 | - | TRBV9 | TGTGCCAGCAGCGTAGCGGCTAGCGGGAGTAACGAGCAGTACTTC | CASSVAASGSNEQYF
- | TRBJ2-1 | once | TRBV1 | TGCACCAGCAGCCAAGAAAAGCGGGCCCCCTACAATGAGCAGTTCTTC | CTSSQEKRAPYNEQFF
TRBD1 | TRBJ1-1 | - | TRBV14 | TGTGCCAGCAGCCAAGGACAGGGCCTGTACGGTGAAGCTTTCTTT | CASSQGQGLYGEAFF
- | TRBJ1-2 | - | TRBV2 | TGTGCCAGCATTCCAGCGTCGATCGCTAACTATGGCTACACCTTC | CASIPASIANYGYTF
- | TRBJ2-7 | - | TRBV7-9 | TGTGCCAGCAGCTTGGGCAGATCCTACGAGCAGTACTTC | CASSLGRSYEQYF
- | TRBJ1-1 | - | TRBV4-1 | TGCGCCAGCAGCCAAGATCGGAGGGAGGAAGCTTTCTTT | CASSQDRREEAFF
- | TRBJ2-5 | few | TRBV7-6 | TGTGCCAGCAGCCCAGGGACTCACCAAGAGACCCAGTACTTC | CASSPGTHQETQYF
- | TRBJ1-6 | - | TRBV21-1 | TGTGCCAGCAGCCCCGGGACAGGGAATTTCGTGTCGATGTCAAATTCACCCCTCCACTTT | CASSPGTGNFVSMSNSPLHF
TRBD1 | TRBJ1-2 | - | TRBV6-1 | TGTGCCAGCAGTGATTGGACAGGGCGAGATAACTATGGCTACACCTTC | CASSDWTGRDNYGYTF
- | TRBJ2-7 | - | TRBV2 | TGTGCCAGCAGCCAGACAGTCTACGAGCAGTACTTC | CASSQTVYEQYF
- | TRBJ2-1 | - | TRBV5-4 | TGTGCCAGCAGCTTGGACATTAGCGGATACAATGAGCAGTTCTTC | CASSLDISGYNEQFF
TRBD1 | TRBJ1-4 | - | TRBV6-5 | TGTGCCAGCAGGGCGACAGGGGTTGGTGAAAAACTGTTTTTT | CASRATGVGEKLFF
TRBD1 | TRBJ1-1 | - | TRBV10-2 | TGCGCCAGCCGGACAGGGATAGGGACTGAAGCTTTCTTT | CASRTGIGTEAFF
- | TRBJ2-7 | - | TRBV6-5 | TGTGCCAGCAGTAAGGAGCACGAGCAGTACTTC | CASSKEHEQYF
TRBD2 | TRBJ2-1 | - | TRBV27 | TGTGCCAGCAGTTTAGTAGCGGGAGGGATATACAATGAGCAGTTCTTC | CASSLVAGGIYNEQFF
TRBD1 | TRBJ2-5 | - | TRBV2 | TGTGCCAGCAGCGAGCGAGGGGGCTCCGGTTGGGCCCAGTACTTC | CASSERGGSGWAQYF
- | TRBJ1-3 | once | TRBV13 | TGTGCCAGCAGCTTAGCGGGAAACACCATATATTTT | CASSLAGNTIYF
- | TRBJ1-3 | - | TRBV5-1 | TGCGCCAGCAGCTTGGCCGCAGGGTCTGGAAACACCATATATTTT | CASSLAAGSGNTIYF
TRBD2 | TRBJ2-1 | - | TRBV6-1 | TGTGCCAGCAGTGATATAGCGGGTACCTACAATGAGCAGTTCTTC | CASSDIAGTYNEQFF
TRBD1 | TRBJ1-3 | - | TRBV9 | TGTGCCAGCAGCGCCGGTCCAGGGGGGCATACGTTGGAAGGAAACACCATATATTTT | CASSAGPGGHTLEGNTIYF
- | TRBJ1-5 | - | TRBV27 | TGTGCCAGCAGGGAGGGCCCACCCGGCCAGCCCCAGCATTTT | CASREGPPGQPQHF
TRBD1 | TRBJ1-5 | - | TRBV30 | TGTGCCTGGAGCCGAGACAGGGTCAATCAGCCCCAGCATTTT | CAWSRDRVNQPQHF
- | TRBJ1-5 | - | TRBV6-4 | TGTGCCAGCAGTTGCCGGGACAATTATAGCAATCAGCCCCAGCATTTT | CASSCRDNYSNQPQHF
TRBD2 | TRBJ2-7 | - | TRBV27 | TGTGCCAGCAGTTTATCAGGACTAGCGGGAAACTACGAGCAGTACTTC | CASSLSGLAGNYEQYF
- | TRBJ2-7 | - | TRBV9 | TGTGCCAGCAGCGCAGATGCCCGGGGAGTGTGGAACGAGCAGTACTTC | CASSADARGVWNEQYF
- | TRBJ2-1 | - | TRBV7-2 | TGTGCCAGCAGCTTGTCCTCCAATCAGCCGAGGGAGCAGTTCTTC | CASSLSSNQPREQFF
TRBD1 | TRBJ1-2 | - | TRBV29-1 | TGCAGCGTTGCTCGGACAGGGGGCTACACCTTC | CSVARTGGYTF
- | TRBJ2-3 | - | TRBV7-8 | TGTGCCAGCAGAAATCGGATTAGCGTCACAGATACGCAGTATTTT | CASRNRISVTDTQYF
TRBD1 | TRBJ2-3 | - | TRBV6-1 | TGTGCCAGTTCGGACAGGGGAGGTGGCACAGATACGCAGTATTTT | CASSDRGGGTDTQYF
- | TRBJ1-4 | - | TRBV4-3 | TGCGCCAGCAGCCAAGATCTGCGGGGGACGGAAAAACTGTTTTTT | CASSQDLRGTEKLFF
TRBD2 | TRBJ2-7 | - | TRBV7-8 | TGTGCCAGCAGCCTACTAGCGGGGGGGCCGGACGAGCAGTACTTC | CASSLLAGGPDEQYF
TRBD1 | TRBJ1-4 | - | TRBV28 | TGTGCCAGCAGCGGCCCGGGACAGGGGTCTGAAAAACTGTTTTTT | CASSGPGQGSEKLFF
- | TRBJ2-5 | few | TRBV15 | TGTGCCACCAGGGTAGCTGCCCAAGAGACCCAGTACTTC | CATRVAAQETQYF
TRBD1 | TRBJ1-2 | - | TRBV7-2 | TGTGCCAGCGGACAGGGTTCTAGCTACACCTTC | CASGQGSSYTF
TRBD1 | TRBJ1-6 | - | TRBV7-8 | TGTGCCAGCAGCTCCCGGACAGGGGCCCTCCACTTT | CASSSRTGALHF
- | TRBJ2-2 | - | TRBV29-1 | TGCAGCGTTGATAGCGGTTACACCGGGGAGCTGTTTTTT | CSVDSGYTGELFF
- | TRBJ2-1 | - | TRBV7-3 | TGTGCCAGCAGCTTAAAAGGGAGATGGAATGAGCAGTTCTTC | CASSLKGRWNEQFF
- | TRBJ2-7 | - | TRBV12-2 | TGTGCAAGTCGCTCCCGGAACAGGACAGGGGAAGACGAGCAGTACTTC | CASRSRNRTGEDEQYF
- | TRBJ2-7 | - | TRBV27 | TGTGCCAGCAGTTTGGGTAGCGAGATATCCTACGAGCAGTACTTC | CASSLGSEISYEQYF
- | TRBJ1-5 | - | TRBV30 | TGTGCCTGGAGCGCTAATGGGAGACAGCCCCAGCATTTT | CAWSANGRQPQHF
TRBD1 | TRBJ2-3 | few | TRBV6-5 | TGTGCCAGCAGTTACAGGACAGGGTGGGATACGCAGTATTTT | CASSYRTGWDTQYF
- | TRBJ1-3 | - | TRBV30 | TGTGCCTTTAAACAGGGCGACCTGGGTGGAAACACCATATATTTT | CAFKQGDLGGNTIYF